The 21 T cell receptor beta chains below come from one sample, sequenced in a study of blood T cell repertoires in COVID-19. TCRdb keeps only in-frame clones here, not all; method: immunoSEQ multiplex PCR. The sample consists of about 320,000 clones, around nine tenths of them appearing once. Sequences were obtained from PBMCs or T cells enriched from blood (not recorded which). Source of these receptors: a man aged 55 to 70 who had recovered from COVID-19.

J is TRBJ1-1 and V is TRBV5-1; 10 nucleotides agree with TRBD1. Germline V gives CDR1 SGHRS, CDR2 YFSETQ. CDR3 length: 15 amino acids. The trim removed 4 bases at V and 2 bases at J, leaving 5 bases unmatched. In nucleotides, the CDR3 is TGCGCCAGCAGCCTCGGACAGGGGGACAACACTGAAGCTTTCTTT. Protein sequence: CASSLGQGDNTEAFF.

V is TRBV7-2 and J is TRBJ2-2; 7 nucleotides line up with TRBD2. The CDR3 contains 13 residues. Germline V gives CDR1 SGHTA, CDR2 FQGNSA. V dropped 6 bases and J dropped 4; count of bases not matched to a gene: 2. CDR3 region: CASRASGTGELFF. In nucleotides, the CDR3 is TGTGCCAGCAGGGCTAGCGGCACCGGGGAGCTGTTTTTT.

The chain joins TRBV5-8 to TRBJ2-7; possibly TRBD2 for D (5 bases). The germline V gene encodes CDR1 SGHTS and CDR2 YDEGEE. V lost 0 bases, J lost 5 bases, and 12 bases lay in between. The length of the CDR3 is 14 residues. DNA of the CDR3: TGTGCCAGCAGCTTGGCTAGCCCCGGCAACGAGCAGTACTTC. Protein: CASSLASPGNEQYF.

The J gene is TRBJ2-3, the V gene TRBV4-3; D uncertain. CDR1 is LGHNA and CDR2 is YSLEER in the germline V gene. The CDR3 runs to 12 residues. V dropped 1 base and J dropped 6 bases, with 5 bases sitting between them. The CDR3 protein is CASSQVGDTQYF. CDR3 DNA: TGCGCCAGCAGCCAAGTCGGGGATACGCAGTATTTT.

The CDR3 loop is CASRLTGSSEAFF. CDR3 DNA sequence: TGTGCCAGCAGGTTGACAGGGTCATCTGAAGCTTTCTTT. This rearrangement joins TRBV7-3 to TRBJ1-1, with TRBD1 matching over 7 bases. V shed 6 bases and J 6 bases; nucleotides not matched to a gene: 7. Germline lookup yields CDR1 SGHTA and CDR2 FQGTGA. The CDR3 length is 13 residues.

As for this clone: Other DNA sequences in the same sample also yield this CDR3. The chain is built from TRBV3-1 (or the pseudogene TRBV3-2) and TRBJ1-1; 8 positions agree with TRBD1. This CDR3 region has 13 residues. Germline CDR1 LGHDT, CDR2 YNNKEL (reference sequence). V lost 4 bases to trimming and J lost 5 bases; unmatched junction nucleotides: 3. CDR3 in DNA: TGTGCCAGCAGCCGTACAGGGGGGACTGAAGCTTTCTTT. Its protein is CASSRTGGTEAFF.

The chain is built from TRBV18 and TRBJ2-3, with D possibly matching TRBD1 (6 bases). The V and J ends lost 5 bases and 1 base respectively, with 22 bases between them. Germline CDR1 reads KGHSH; CDR2 reads LQKENI. The CDR3 runs to 18 residues. This CDR3 is CASSFQKMPGGGTDTQYF. Here the CDR3 DNA reads TGTGCCAGCTCATTCCAAAAAATGCCTGGGGGCGGCACAGATACGCAGTATTTT.

This chain links TRBV19 with TRBJ1-5, with a possible D match to TRBD1 (5 bases). From germline, CDR1 is LNHDA and CDR2 SQIVND (reference sequence). Trimming removed 1 base at V and 5 bases at J, with 12 bases between. The CDR3 has 15 residues. CDR3 coding DNA: TGTGCCAGTAGTATAGTGCCGGGGGGATATCAGCCCCAGCATTTT. Translation: CASSIVPGGYQPQHF. Filled out from reference TRBV19 and TRBJ1-5, the complete variable domain reads DGGITQSPKYLFRKEGQNVTLSCEQNLNHDAMYWYRQDPGQGLRLIYYSQIVNDFQKGDIAEGYSVSREKKESFPLTVTSAQKNPTAFYLCASSIVPGGYQPQHFGDGTRLSIL.

The chain carries TRBV3-1 (or the pseudogene TRBV3-2) and TRBJ1-1; weak D call: TRBD1 (6 bases). V was cut by 1 base and J by 8 bases, with 20 bases left in between. CDR3 size: 16 residues. The germline CDR1 and CDR2 sequences are LGHDT and YNNKEL (reference sequence). DNA for the CDR3: TGTGCCAGCAGCCAAGCCACAGGGATAATCTCTCACGAAGCTTTCTTT. This sequence encodes CASSQATGIISHEAFF.

The rearrangement links TRBV12-2 to TRBJ1-1. TRBV12-2 is classified as a pseudogene. This CDR3 comprises 15 residues. CDR3 protein: CASRLAFRGDTEAFF. For the CDR3, the DNA is TGTGCAAGTCGCTTAGCGTTCCGGGGGGACACTGAAGCTTTCTTT.

The chain employs TRBV7-3 and TRBJ1-1; TRBD1 matches at 7 bases. In germline, CDR1 is SGHTA, CDR2 FQGTGA. V shed 0 bases, J shed 11 bases, and the junction held 6 bases outside the gene matches. The CDR3 has 13 residues. The CDR3 coding sequence is TGTGCCAGCAGCTTAACAGGGGGCATGAAGGCTTTCTTT. Its translation: CASSLTGGMKAFF.

The sample holds a few counts of this clone. The chain joins TRBV27 to TRBJ1-2; 9 nucleotides align to TRBD1. Unmatched junction bases numbered 7, after V lost 6 bases and J lost 5 bases. In germline, CDR1 is MNHEY, CDR2 SMNVEV (reference sequence). The CDR3 has 14 amino acids. The chain's CDR3 is CASRRQGVRYGYTF. CDR3 coding DNA: TGTGCCAGCAGACGACAGGGGGTACGGTATGGCTACACCTTC.

V and J are TRBV27 and TRBJ2-5; the D gene is possibly TRBD2 (7 bases). The germline V and J ends were trimmed by 4 bases and 4 bases, with 22 bases remaining between them. Germline CDR1 and CDR2: MNHEY and SMNVEV (reference sequence). The CDR3 consists of 17 residues. The CDR3 nucleotides are TGTGCCAGCAGTTCGGGGGGCCTGAGGACTAGAGGAGAGACCCAGTACTTC. Its protein is CASSSGGLRTRGETQYF.

This chain uses TRBV19 with TRBJ2-7; 7 bases are shared with TRBD1. Germline V gives CDR1 LNHDA, CDR2 SQIVND (reference sequence). V trimming: 6 bases; J trimming: 5 bases; junction bases outside the gene matches: 13. The CDR3 has 15 residues. The CDR3 is CASRSWTGQDDEQYF. CDR3 DNA: TGTGCCAGTAGGTCCTGGACAGGCCAGGACGACGAGCAGTACTTC.

The chain links TRBV6-2 or TRBV6-3 to TRBJ1-1; TRBD1 aligns across 12 bases. From germline, CDR1 is MNHEY and CDR2 SVGEGT. This CDR3 has 15 amino acids. The J segment lost 8 bases and the V segment lost 6 bases, leaving 10 bases of the junction unmatched. The chain's CDR3 is CASSSLGTGGVEAFF. The CDR3 DNA sequence: TGTGCCAGCAGCTCTCTGGGGACAGGGGGCGTGGAAGCTTTCTTT.

This chain connects TRBV5-1 to TRBJ1-2, with a possible D match to TRBD1 (5 bases). The germline CDR1 and CDR2 sequences are SGHRS and YFSETQ. Trimming stripped 4 bases from V and 6 bases from J, with 19 bases between. The CDR3 consists of 15 residues. Here the CDR3 DNA reads TGCGCCAGCAGCCCCAGGATGATGGGGGGTCATGGCTACACCTTC. Residues: CASSPRMMGGHGYTF.

This clone was recorded once. V and J are TRBV10-1 and TRBJ1-5; 7 nucleotides line up with TRBD1. The CDR3 consists of 13 residues. CDR1 and CDR2 (germline): WNHNN, SYGVQD (reference sequence). The V and J ends lost 5 bases and 3 bases, in that order; junction bases with no gene match: 1. CDR3 sequence reads: CASSTGVNQPQHF. The DNA of the CDR3 is TGCGCCAGCAGTACAGGGGTCAATCAGCCCCAGCATTTT.

V usage is TRBV19 and J usage is TRBJ2-7, with D possibly TRBD2 on 7 matching bases. Trimming stripped 4 bases from V and 2 bases from J, with 12 bases between. Per the germline V gene, CDR1 is LNHDA and CDR2 is SQIVND (reference sequence). This CDR3 has 14 residues. Written as DNA, the CDR3 is TGTGCCAGTAGTACGGTCGGGGGGCCCTACGAGCAGTACTTC. This translates into CASSTVGGPYEQYF.

CDR3 loop: CASSQLGLAGVREQFF. For the CDR3, the DNA is TGCGCCAGCAGTCAATTGGGCCTAGCGGGGGTGAGAGAGCAGTTCTTC. V gene TRBV23-1 combines with J gene TRBJ2-1; 10 nucleotides align to TRBD2. TRBV23-1 has ORF status, its function being uncertain. The CDR3 covers 16 residues. The V and J ends lost 1 base and 10 bases, in that order; junction bases with no gene match: 10.

The J gene is TRBJ2-1, the V gene TRBV19, with 9 positions matching TRBD2. This CDR3 comprises 16 residues. Germline CDR1 and CDR2: LNHDA and SQIVND (reference sequence). With 5 bases clipped from V and 0 bases from J, the junction kept 5 bases outside the gene matches. CDR3 residues: CASSPLAGSSYNEQFF. The CDR3 nucleotides are TGTGCCAGTAGTCCTCTAGCGGGGAGCTCCTACAATGAGCAGTTCTTC.

This clone turned up a few times. This chain links TRBV18 with TRBJ2-7, with a weak D call TRBD2 (6 bases). The V gene lost 4 bases and the J gene lost 2 bases, with 6 bases spanning the gap. CDR1 and CDR2 (germline): KGHSH, LQKENI. The CDR3 spans 12 residues. The CDR3 loop reads CASSRGAYEQYF. The CDR3 coding sequence is TGTGCCAGCTCACGGGGGGCCTACGAGCAGTACTTC.